The 27 T cell receptor beta chains reported below all come from one sample, sequenced in a study of cytomegalovirus exposure and HLA in healthy donors (dated by TCRdb to about 2017). Library preparation employed the immunoSEQ multiplex PCR assay. For the multiplex PCR, a mixture combining 60 forward primers for TCR Vbeta segments and 13 reverse primers for TCR Jbeta segments was used. TCRdb obtained this table from immuneACCESS and retained in-frame rearrangements with V and J assigned. These tables miss some clones; where compared with another copy, unresolved V genes account for less than half of the shortfall, and the remainder is unexplained. The sample table shows some 180,000 clones, and around 80% are seen once. The ten most abundant clones make up around 1.5% of the sample. Sequenced material: PBMCs. The receptors stem from a man aged 18-30 years in good health and CMV-seronegative.

This clone appeared a few times. The V and J genes are TRBV5-5 and TRBJ1-4; TRBD1 aligns across 8 bases. This CDR3 spans 17 amino acids. The germline CDR1 and CDR2 sequences are SGHKS and YYEKEE (reference sequence). The ends lost 7 bases at V and 1 base at J; junction bases unmatched: 12. For the CDR3, the DNA is TGTGCCAGCTCTGGGGCAGGGGGCGACAGAACTAATGAAAAACTGTTTTTT. This gives the protein CASSGAGGDRTNEKLFF.

This clone was counted a few times. The chain recombines TRBV10-3 with TRBJ1-4, with TRBD1 identical over 10 bases. Trimming at V came to 4 bases and at J to 6 bases, leaving 5 bases not matched to a gene. This CDR3 comprises 15 residues. Per germline, CDR1 ENHRY and CDR2 SYGVKD. DNA of the CDR3: TGTGCCATCAGTGCAACCGGGACAGGGGATGAAAAACTGTTTTTT. This encodes CAISATGTGDEKLFF.

This clone was found once. This CDR3 reads CASSYGQGLNYGYTF. CDR3 bases: TGTGCCAGCAGTTACGGCCAGGGCCTTAACTATGGCTACACCTTC. This chain connects TRBV6-5 to TRBJ1-2; D may be TRBD1 (5 bases). CDR1 and CDR2 (germline): MNHEY, SVGAGI. The V end was cut by 2 bases, the J end by 1 base, with 11 bases between. The CDR3 is made up of 15 amino acids.

This chain joins TRBV2 and TRBJ1-1, with D uncertain. The CDR3 has 12 amino acids. Trimming shortened V by 10 bases and J by 6 bases, and 15 bases separated the two germline ends. CDR1 SNHLY and CDR2 FYNNEI come from the germline V gene. The CDR3 DNA reads as TGTGCCACCCTTAACGAGGGCTCTGAAGCTTTCTTT. It codes for CATLNEGSEAFF.

The rearrangement joins TRBV27 to TRBJ2-3, with 8 bases that match TRBD1. The V gene's germline CDR1 is MNHEY and CDR2 SMNVEV (reference sequence). CDR3 length: 15 residues. The ends lost 7 bases at V and 4 bases at J; junction bases unmatched: 10. The CDR3 region is CASKRGRGQADTQYF. The DNA of the CDR3 is TGTGCCAGCAAAAGGGGCAGGGGACAGGCAGATACGCAGTATTTT.

The chain combines TRBV2 with TRBJ2-7; TRBD2 aligns across 8 bases. CDR3 length: 16 residues. The junction had 16 bases not matched to a gene; V was cut back by 8 bases and J by 4 bases. In germline, CDR1 is SNHLY, CDR2 FYNNEI. CDR3 coding DNA: TGTGCCAGCGGGCGTCGCTACGAGCTAGCGGGTTACGAGCAGTACTTC. This sequence encodes CASGRRYELAGYEQYF.

The chain recombines TRBV6-1 with TRBJ2-1; D might be TRBD2 (5 bases). This CDR3 region has 15 residues. Germline V gene lookup returns CDR1 MNHNS and CDR2 SASEGT. Trimming removed 0 bases at V and 10 bases at J, with 16 bases between. The CDR3 loop is CASSEAQGGLTEQFF. The CDR3 coding sequence is TGTGCCAGCAGTGAAGCGCAAGGCGGGCTGACGGAGCAGTTCTTC.

V and J are TRBV6-5 and TRBJ1-1, with D unclear. Trimming stripped 6 bases from V and 1 base from J, with 12 bases between. Germline V CDR1 and CDR2: MNHEY, SVGAGI. CDR3 length equals 14 residues. The CDR3 DNA is TGTGCCAGCAGAAGGGAGGGAAGGAACACTGAAGCTTTCTTT. It is translated as CASRREGRNTEAFF.

V is TRBV19 and J is TRBJ2-3, with TRBD1 as a possible D gene (6 bases). The V end lost 6 bases, the J end lost 1 base, and 17 bases lay between the germline ends. Germline-derived CDR1 and CDR2 are LNHDA and SQIVND (reference sequence). This CDR3 is built from 16 residues. For the CDR3, the DNA is TGTGCCAGTAGCCGATACCGGGACACCCGCACAGATACGCAGTATTTT. Translation gives CASSRYRDTRTDTQYF.

As regards this clone: Other nucleotide sequences from this sample produce the same CDR3. The chain joins TRBV2 to TRBJ2-5, with TRBD2 as a possible D gene (6 bases). This CDR3 has 12 residues. Trimming took 3 bases from V and 5 from J, leaving 7 bases between them. Germline CDR1 reads SNHLY; CDR2 reads FYNNEI. The CDR3 is CASSESGETQYF. DNA of the CDR3: TGTGCCAGCAGTGAGAGCGGGGAGACCCAGTACTTC.

This chain connects TRBV5-1 to TRBJ2-5; D may be TRBD1 (6 bases). Gene TRBJ2-7 matches the end of the DNA better, so the J call may be wrong. Germline CDR1 is SGHRS and CDR2 is YFSETQ. This CDR3 is 15 amino acids long. The CDR3 coding sequence is TGCGCCAGCAGCTTGTGGGGGCAGAACTCCTACGAGCAGTACTTC. This sequence encodes CASSLWGQNSYEQYF.

The chain combines TRBV14 with TRBJ1-2; TRBD1 matches 10 bases. Germline assignment: CDR1 SGHDN and CDR2 FVKESK. J gave up 4 bases and V 3 bases, and 5 bases lay outside the gene matches. The CDR3 runs 15 residues. In DNA, the CDR3 is TGTGCCAGCAGCCAGGGACAGGGGTTGGGCTATGGCTACACCTTC. It codes for CASSQGQGLGYGYTF.

V is TRBV4-2 and J is TRBJ2-5, with D tentatively TRBD1 (6 bases). The CDR3 spans 16 residues. Trimming took off 4 bases at V and 5 bases at J, with 20 bases between the two ends. CDR1 is LGHNA and CDR2 is YNFKEQ in the germline V gene. CDR3 nucleotides: TGTGCCAGCAGCCCCCCCCGGGGCGATCAGGGGGAGACCCAGTACTTC. Translating gives CASSPPRGDQGETQYF.

As regards this clone: The CDR3 ends on some other residue instead of the conserved phenylalanine or tryptophan, so this is likely a read error. The chain carries TRBV30 and TRBJ1-2, with 9 bases fitting TRBD1. V was pared by 7 bases and J by 7 bases, with 16 bases of the junction left unmatched. CDR3 size: 15 residues. In germline, CDR1 is GTSNPN, CDR2 SVGIG (reference sequence). As DNA, the CDR3 is TGTGCCTTCACACGGGACAGGGCCCGGTGGGGTGGCTACACCTCC. Amino acids: CAFTRDRARWGGYTS.

The chain combines TRBV27 with TRBJ2-2, with 11 bases identical to TRBD2. Germline V gene sequence: CDR1 MNHEY, CDR2 SMNVEV (reference sequence). This CDR3 contains 17 residues. J lost 4 bases, V lost 5 bases, and 9 bases had no gene match. CDR3 in amino acids: CASSALAGVGFTGELFF. CDR3 coding DNA: TGTGCCAGCAGTGCACTAGCGGGAGTCGGGTTCACCGGGGAGCTGTTTTTT.

This rearrangement joins TRBV5-4 to TRBJ1-4, with no clear D. The CDR3 is 12 residues long. Germline CDR1 reads SGHNT; CDR2 reads YYREEE (reference sequence). Trimming stripped 0 bases from V and 8 bases from J, with 5 bases between. Here the CDR3 DNA reads TGTGCCAGCAGCTTGGGCGCCGAAAAACTGTTTTTT. Its translation: CASSLGAEKLFF.

The chain uses TRBV7-9 and TRBJ2-7, with TRBD2 matching over 7 bases. The germline gives CDR1 SEHNR, CDR2 FQNEAQ (reference sequence). This CDR3 comprises 14 residues. The V gene end was trimmed by 8 bases and the J gene end by 4 bases; junction bases not matched to a gene: 11. The CDR3 bases are TGTGCCAGCTCCGACCGCGGGAGTAGTTACGAGCAGTACTTC. It is translated as CASSDRGSSYEQYF.

This chain links TRBV7-9 with TRBJ1-4; tentatively, D is TRBD1 (6 bases). V was clipped by 8 bases and J by 3 bases, with 13 bases between them. The CDR3 runs 14 residues. Germline CDR1 is SEHNR and CDR2 is FQNEAQ (reference sequence). The CDR3 DNA reads TGTGCCAGCGGGGGCGCCTGGGCTAATGAAAAACTGTTTTTT. Protein product: CASGGAWANEKLFF.

This sequence joins TRBV9 and TRBJ2-2; D is possibly TRBD2 (7 bases). The germline V and J ends were trimmed by 4 bases and 6 bases, with 19 bases remaining between them. In germline, CDR1 is SGDLS, CDR2 YYNGEE. The CDR3 sequence is 16 residues long. The CDR3 sequence is CASSSGWGGLAGELFF. CDR3 nucleotide sequence: TGTGCCAGCAGCTCAGGATGGGGGGGGCTGGCCGGGGAGCTGTTTTTT. The full variable domain, completed using reference TRBV9 and TRBJ2-2, is DSGVTQTPKHLITATGQRVTLRCSPRSGDLSVYWYQQSLDQGLQFLIQYYNGEERAKGNILERFSAQQFPDLHSELNLSSLELGDSALYFCASSSGWGGLAGELFFGEGSRLTVL.

This chain links TRBV19 with TRBJ1-6; maybe TRBD1 (6 bases). The germline V and J ends were trimmed by 6 bases and 8 bases, with 17 bases remaining between them. Per germline, CDR1 LNHDA and CDR2 SQIVND (reference sequence). CDR3 length: 15 residues. The CDR3 nucleotides are TGTGCCAGTAGCTACCCAGACAGGAATTATTCACCCCTCCACTTT. Amino acid sequence: CASSYPDRNYSPLHF.

The V call is TRBV5-1, the J call TRBJ1-5; 11 nucleotides line up with TRBD1. The V gene's germline CDR1 is SGHRS and CDR2 YFSETQ. J gave up 6 bases and V 0 bases, and 2 bases lay outside the gene matches. The CDR3 consists of 15 residues. The CDR3 is CASSLAGTGGQPQHF. CDR3 sequence (DNA): TGCGCCAGCAGCTTGGCCGGGACAGGGGGTCAGCCCCAGCATTTT.

The chain employs TRBV27 and TRBJ2-3; 7 positions match TRBD1. The V gene's germline CDR1 is MNHEY and CDR2 SMNVEV (reference sequence). V lost 3 bases to trimming and J lost 2 bases; unmatched junction nucleotides: 11. The length of the CDR3 is 17 residues. The DNA for the CDR3 is TGTGCCAGCAGTTTGAGGCCAACAGGGGCCCTCACAGATACGCAGTATTTT. Residues: CASSLRPTGALTDTQYF.

This chain connects TRBV25-1 to TRBJ2-2; TRBD2 might be the D (7 bases). CDR3 length equals 15 residues. In germline, CDR1 is MGHDK, CDR2 SYGVNS. V was pared by 6 bases and J by 0 bases, with 11 bases between. DNA of the CDR3: TGTGCCAGCAGGCGAGGGGGGGCGAACACCGGGGAGCTGTTTTTT. Amino acid sequence: CASRRGGANTGELFF.

V is TRBV5-1 and J is TRBJ1-5; TRBD1 matches 9 bases. Germline CDR1 reads SGHRS; CDR2 reads YFSETQ. V gave up 3 bases and J gave up 0 bases; unmatched junction bases: 4. The CDR3 sequence is 16 residues long. The CDR3 nucleotides are TGCGCCAGCAGCTGGGACAGGGCCCATAGCAATCAGCCCCAGCATTTT. Its protein is CASSWDRAHSNQPQHF.

This chain links TRBV28 with TRBJ2-3; D perhaps matches TRBD2 (6 bases). The CDR3 is made up of 17 amino acids. The germline gives CDR1 MDHEN, CDR2 SYDVKM. V was shortened by 6 bases and J by 1 base, with 20 bases between the two germline ends. The CDR3 spells CASRPPGRGFGTDTQYF. For the CDR3, the DNA is TGTGCCAGCAGACCCCCCGGCCGGGGGTTCGGCACAGATACGCAGTATTTT.

The chain couples TRBV7-3 to TRBJ2-4, with D perhaps matching TRBD1 (5 bases). The CDR3 extends over 15 amino acids. Trimming shortened V by 5 bases and J by 5 bases, and 16 bases separated the two germline ends. Per the germline V gene, CDR1 is SGHTA and CDR2 is FQGTGA. As DNA, the CDR3 is TGTGCCAGCAGCCAGGGTGGTTGGAGTGAAAACATTCAGTACTTC. Its protein product is CASSQGGWSENIQYF.

V usage is TRBV11-3 and J usage is TRBJ2-3, with TRBD2 matching 7 bases. Germline CDR1 and CDR2: SGHNT and YENEEA. V lost 5 bases, J lost 7 bases, and 6 bases stayed unmatched. The CDR3 consists of 13 residues. The CDR3 DNA reads as TGTGCCAGCAGCAGCGGGAAGACGAATACGCAGTATTTT. It codes for CASSSGKTNTQYF. Drawing the rest from reference TRBV11-3 and TRBJ2-3, the complete variable domain is EAGVVQSPRYKIIEKKQPVAFWCNPISGHNTLYWYLQNLGQGPELLIRYENEEAVDDSQLPKDRFSAERLKGVDSTLKIQPAELGDSAVYLCASSSGKTNTQYFGPGTRLTVL.